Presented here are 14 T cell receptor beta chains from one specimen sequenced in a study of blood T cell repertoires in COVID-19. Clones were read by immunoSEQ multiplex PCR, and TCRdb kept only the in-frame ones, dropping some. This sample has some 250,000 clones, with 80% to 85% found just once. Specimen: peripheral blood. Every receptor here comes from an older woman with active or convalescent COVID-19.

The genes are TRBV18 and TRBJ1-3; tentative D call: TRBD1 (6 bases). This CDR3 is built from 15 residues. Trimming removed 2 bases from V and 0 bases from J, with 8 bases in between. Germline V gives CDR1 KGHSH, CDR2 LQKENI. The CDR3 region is CASSPDRRSGNTIYF. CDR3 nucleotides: TGTGCCAGCTCACCAGACAGGCGCTCTGGAAACACCATATATTTT.

The CDR3 sequence is CASRGPGQGHYEQYF. The CDR3 nucleotides read TGTGCCAGTAGGGGTCCGGGACAGGGACACTACGAGCAGTACTTC. The chain employs TRBV19 and TRBJ2-7; 9 bases fit TRBD1. J lost 3 bases, V lost 6 bases, and 9 bases had no gene match. Germline V lookup: CDR1 LNHDA, CDR2 SQIVND (reference sequence). The CDR3 totals 15 residues.

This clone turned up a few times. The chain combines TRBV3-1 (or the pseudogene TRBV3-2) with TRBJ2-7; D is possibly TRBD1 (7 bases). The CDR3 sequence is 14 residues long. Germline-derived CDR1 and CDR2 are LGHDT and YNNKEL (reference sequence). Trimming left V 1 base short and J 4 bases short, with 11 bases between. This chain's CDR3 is CASSQATGRYEQYF. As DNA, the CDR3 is TGTGCCAGCAGCCAAGCGACAGGGAGGTACGAGCAGTACTTC.

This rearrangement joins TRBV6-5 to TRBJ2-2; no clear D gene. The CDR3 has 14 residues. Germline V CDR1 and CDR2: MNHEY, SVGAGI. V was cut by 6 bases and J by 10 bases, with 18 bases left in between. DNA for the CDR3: TGTGCCAGCAGGACGACCGGGTTGTCAGAGGAGCTGTTTTTT. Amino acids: CASRTTGLSEELFF.

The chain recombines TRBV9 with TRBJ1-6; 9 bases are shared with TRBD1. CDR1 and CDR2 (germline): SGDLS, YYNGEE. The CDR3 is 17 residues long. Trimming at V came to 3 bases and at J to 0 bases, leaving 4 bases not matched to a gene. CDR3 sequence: CASSAGQGYSYNSPLHF. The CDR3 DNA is TGTGCCAGCAGCGCGGGACAGGGTTACTCCTATAATTCACCCCTCCACTTT.

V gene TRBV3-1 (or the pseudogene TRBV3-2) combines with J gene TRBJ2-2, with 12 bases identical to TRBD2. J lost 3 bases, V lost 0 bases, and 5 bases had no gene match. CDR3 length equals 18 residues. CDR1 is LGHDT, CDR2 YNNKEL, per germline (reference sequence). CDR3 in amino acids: CASSQDASSGGDTGELFF. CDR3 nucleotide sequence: TGTGCCAGCAGCCAAGATGCCTCTAGCGGGGGGGACACCGGGGAGCTGTTTTTT.

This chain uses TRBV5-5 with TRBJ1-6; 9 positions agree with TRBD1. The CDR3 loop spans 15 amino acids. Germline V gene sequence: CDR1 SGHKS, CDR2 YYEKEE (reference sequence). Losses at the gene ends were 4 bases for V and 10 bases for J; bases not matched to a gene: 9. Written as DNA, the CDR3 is TGTGCCAGCAGCCAACTGGACAGGGGACTCTCACCCCTCCACTTT. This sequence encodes CASSQLDRGLSPLHF.

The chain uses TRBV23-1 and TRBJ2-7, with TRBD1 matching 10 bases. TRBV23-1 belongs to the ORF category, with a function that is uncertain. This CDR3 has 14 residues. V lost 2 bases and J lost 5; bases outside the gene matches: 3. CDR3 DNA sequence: TGCGCCAGCAGTCAAGGGGACAGGGGTCACGAGCAGTACTTC. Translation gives CASSQGDRGHEQYF.

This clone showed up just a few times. CDR3 sequence: CASRPWTSGEKDTQYF. In nucleotides, the CDR3 is TGTGCCAGCAGGCCATGGACTAGCGGGGAGAAAGATACGCAGTATTTT. The V call is TRBV2, the J call TRBJ2-3; 12 bases match TRBD2. Trimming took 6 bases from V and 5 from J; bases not matched to a gene: 9. The CDR3 extends over 16 amino acids. CDR1 SNHLY and CDR2 FYNNEI come from the germline V gene. The full variable domain, in which reference TRBV2 and TRBJ2-3 provide the parts outside the CDR3, is EPEVTQTPSHQVTQMGQEVILRCVPISNHLYFYWYRQILGQKVEFLVSFYNNEISEKSEIFDDQFSVERPDGSNFTLKIRSTKLEDSAMYFCASRPWTSGEKDTQYFGPGTRLTVL.

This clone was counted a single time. For the CDR3, the DNA is TGTGCCAGCAGCCAAGATCTCGGGGCGGACAGGGGCGAAAAACTGTTTTTT. It encodes CASSQDLGADRGEKLFF. The J gene is TRBJ1-4, the V gene TRBV3-1 (or the pseudogene TRBV3-2); 9 bases fit TRBD1. V lost 0 bases to trimming and J lost 8 bases; unmatched junction nucleotides: 10. The CDR3 totals 17 residues. CDR1 is LGHDT and CDR2 is YNNKEL in the germline V gene (reference sequence).

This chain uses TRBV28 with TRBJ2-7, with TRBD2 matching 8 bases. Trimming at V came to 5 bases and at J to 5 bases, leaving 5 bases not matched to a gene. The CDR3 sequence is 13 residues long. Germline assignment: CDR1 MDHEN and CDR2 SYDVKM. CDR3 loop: CASSHGLAHEQYF. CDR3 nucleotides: TGTGCCAGCAGTCACGGACTAGCTCACGAGCAGTACTTC.

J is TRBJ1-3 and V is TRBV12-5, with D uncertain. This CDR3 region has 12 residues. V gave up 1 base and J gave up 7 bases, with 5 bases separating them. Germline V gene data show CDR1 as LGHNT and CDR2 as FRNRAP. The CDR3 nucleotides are TGTGCTAGTGGTTTGGACACGAACACCATATATTTT. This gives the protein CASGLDTNTIYF.

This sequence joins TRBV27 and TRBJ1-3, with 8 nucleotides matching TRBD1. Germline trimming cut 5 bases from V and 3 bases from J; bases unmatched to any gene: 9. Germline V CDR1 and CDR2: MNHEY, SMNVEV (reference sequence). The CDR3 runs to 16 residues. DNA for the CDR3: TGTGCCAGCAGTGCTTCAGGGGGCGCGGGTGGAAACACCATATATTTT. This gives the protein CASSASGGAGGNTIYF.

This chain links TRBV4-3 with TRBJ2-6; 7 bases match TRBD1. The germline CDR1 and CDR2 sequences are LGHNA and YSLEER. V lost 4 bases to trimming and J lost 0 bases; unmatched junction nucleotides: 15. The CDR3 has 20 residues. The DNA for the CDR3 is TGCGCCAGCAGCCGAAGAACCGACAGGGTTCCGTCCTCTGGGGCCAACGTCCTGACTTTC. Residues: CASSRRTDRVPSSGANVLTF.